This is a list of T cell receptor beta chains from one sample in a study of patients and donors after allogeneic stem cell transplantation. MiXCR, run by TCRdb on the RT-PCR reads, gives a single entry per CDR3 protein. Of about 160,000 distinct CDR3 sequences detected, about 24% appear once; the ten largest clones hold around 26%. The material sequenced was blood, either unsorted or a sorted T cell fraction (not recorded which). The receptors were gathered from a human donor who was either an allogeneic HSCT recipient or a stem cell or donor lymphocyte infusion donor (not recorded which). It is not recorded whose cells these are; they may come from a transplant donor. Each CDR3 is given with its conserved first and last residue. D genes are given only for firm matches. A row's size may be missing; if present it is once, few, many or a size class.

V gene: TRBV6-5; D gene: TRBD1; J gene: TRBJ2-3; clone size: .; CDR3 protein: CASSYPSGQGTDTQYF; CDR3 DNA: TGTGCCAGCAGTTACCCATCGGGACAGGGCACAGATACGCAGTATTTT
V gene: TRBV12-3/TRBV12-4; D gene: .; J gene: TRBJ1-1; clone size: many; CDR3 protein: CASRGTTTLEAFF; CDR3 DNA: TGTGCCAGCAGGGGGACTACAACACTTGAAGCTTTCTTT
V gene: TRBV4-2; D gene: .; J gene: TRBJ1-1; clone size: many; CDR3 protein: CASSQVAAAAEAFF; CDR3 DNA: TGTGCCAGCAGCCAAGTCGCGGCGGCCGCTGAAGCTTTCTTT
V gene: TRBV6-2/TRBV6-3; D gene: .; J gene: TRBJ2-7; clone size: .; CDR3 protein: CASLDPGPLDEQYF; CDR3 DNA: TGTGCCAGCTTAGATCCGGGACCCCTGGACGAGCAGTACTTC
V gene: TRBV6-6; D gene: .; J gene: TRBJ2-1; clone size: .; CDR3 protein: CASSPGPELYNEQFF; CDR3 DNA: TGTGCCAGCAGCCCCGGGCCCGAACTTTACAATGAGCAGTTCTTC
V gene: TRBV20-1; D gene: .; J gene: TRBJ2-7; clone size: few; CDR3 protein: CSATLLDSTYEQYF; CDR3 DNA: TGCAGTGCTACTCTATTGGACAGCACCTACGAGCAGTACTTC
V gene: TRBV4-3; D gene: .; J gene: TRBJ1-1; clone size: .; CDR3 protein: CASSPVSARAEAFF; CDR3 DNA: TGCGCCAGCAGCCCCGTCTCAGCAAGGGCTGAAGCTTTCTTT
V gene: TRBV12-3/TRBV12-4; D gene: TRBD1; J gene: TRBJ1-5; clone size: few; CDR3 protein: CASRQGYSQPQHF; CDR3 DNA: TGTGCCAGCAGACAGGGGTACAGTCAGCCCCAGCATTTT
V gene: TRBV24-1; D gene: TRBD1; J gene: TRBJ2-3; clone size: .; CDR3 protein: CATSDPQQGDTDTQYF; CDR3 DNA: TGTGCCACCAGTGACCCGCAGCAGGGGGACACAGATACGCAGTATTTT
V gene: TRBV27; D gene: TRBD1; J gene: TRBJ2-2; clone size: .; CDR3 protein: CASSTLDRGINTGELFF; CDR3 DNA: TGTGCCAGCAGCACTTTGGACAGGGGGATAAACACCGGGGAGCTGTTTTTT
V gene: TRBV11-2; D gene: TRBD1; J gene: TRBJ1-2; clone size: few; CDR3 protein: CASSLAPSWDRGFNYGYTF; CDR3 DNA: TGTGCCAGCAGCTTAGCACCTTCTTGGGACAGGGGATTTAACTATGGCTACACCTTC
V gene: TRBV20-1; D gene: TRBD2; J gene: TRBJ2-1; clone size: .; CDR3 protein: CSVTRGGEQFF; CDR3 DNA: TGCAGTGTCACCCGGGGGGGGGAGCAGTTCTTC
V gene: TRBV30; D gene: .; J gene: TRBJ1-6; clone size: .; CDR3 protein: CAWSENSPLHF; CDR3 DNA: TGTGCCTGGAGTGAAAATTCACCCCTCCACTTT
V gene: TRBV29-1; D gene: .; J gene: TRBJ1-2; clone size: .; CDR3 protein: CSAIDSSHYGYTF; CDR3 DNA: TGCAGCGCAATAGACAGCTCTCACTATGGCTACACCTTC
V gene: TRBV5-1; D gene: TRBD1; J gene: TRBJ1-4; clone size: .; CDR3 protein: CASSFSGTGTEKLFF; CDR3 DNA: TGCGCCAGCAGCTTTTCCGGGACAGGAACTGAAAAACTGTTTTTT
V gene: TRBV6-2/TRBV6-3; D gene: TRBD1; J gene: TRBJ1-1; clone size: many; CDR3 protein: CASSYLTGMPEAFF; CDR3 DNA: TGTGCCAGCAGTTACTTGACAGGGATGCCTGAAGCTTTCTTT
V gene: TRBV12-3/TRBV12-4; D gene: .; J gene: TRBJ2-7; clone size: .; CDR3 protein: CASSLWGLSYEQYF; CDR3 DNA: TGTGCCAGCAGTTTATGGGGACTGTCCTACGAGCAGTACTTC
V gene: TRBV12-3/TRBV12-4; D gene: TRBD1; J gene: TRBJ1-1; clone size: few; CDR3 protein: CASSSMGQSNTEAFF; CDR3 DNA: TGTGCCAGCAGTTCTATGGGACAGTCAAACACTGAAGCTTTCTTT
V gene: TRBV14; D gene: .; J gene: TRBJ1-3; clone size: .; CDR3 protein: CASKRGSGNTIYF; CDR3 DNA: TGTGCCAGTAAACGGGGATCTGGAAACACCATATATTTT
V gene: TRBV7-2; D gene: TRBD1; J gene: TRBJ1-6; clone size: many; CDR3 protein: CASSLARDRSYNSPLHF; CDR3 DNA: TGTGCCAGCAGCTTAGCCAGGGACAGAAGTTATAATTCACCCCTCCACTTT
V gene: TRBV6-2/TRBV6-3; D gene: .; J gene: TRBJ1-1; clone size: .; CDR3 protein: CASSYPPLWNTEAFF; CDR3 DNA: TGTGCCAGCAGTTACCCTCCTTTGTGGAACACTGAAGCTTTCTTT
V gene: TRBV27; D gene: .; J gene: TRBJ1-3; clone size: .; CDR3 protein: CASSSQWGRGKSGNTIYF; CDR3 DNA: TGTGCCAGCAGTTCCCAATGGGGGAGGGGAAAATCTGGAAACACCATATATTTT